This T cell receptor beta chain is drawn from a study of T cell responses to AZD1222 COVID-19 vaccine. On this clone: The antigen is not known.

Notes on the study in general: No day 14 peak samples; only post-peak repertoires were characterized. Variant regions that are unmutated are reportedly the target of nearly half of spike-specific TCRs.

CDR3 length equals 13 residues. Germline V gene sequence: CDR1 SGHTA, CDR2 FQGTGA. V was shortened by 5 bases and J by 0 bases, with 7 bases between the two germline ends. Sequenced by immunoSEQ multiplex PCR; TCRdb stores in-frame clones only, minus some. Found here are about 120,000 clones, about 87% of them singletons; the top ten hold around 9.3%. This chain links TRBV7-3 with TRBJ1-1; no clear D gene. This TCR came from an adult in good health. The sequencing used peripheral blood, collected on day 0 of AZD1222 vaccination. Here the CDR3 DNA reads TGTGCCAGCAGCCCGAGAATGAACACTGAAGCTTTCTTT. This sequence encodes CASSPRMNTEAFF.